The 21 T cell receptor beta chains presented below share a single source sample, sequenced in a study of blood T cell repertoires in COVID-19. Assay used: immunoSEQ multiplex PCR; TCRdb lists only in-frame clones, some missing. The repertoire holds 60,000 to 70,000 clones, with over 75% as singletons. Sequenced sample: peripheral blood. These receptor sequences come from a woman in her sixties or seventies with acute or convalescent COVID-19.

This sequence joins TRBV19 and TRBJ2-1; TRBD1 matches 8 bases. Unmatched junction bases numbered 7, after V lost 3 bases and J lost 3 bases. Germline V lookup: CDR1 LNHDA, CDR2 SQIVND (reference sequence). The CDR3 has 16 residues. CDR3 protein: CASSIAGTGVYNEQFF. In DNA, the CDR3 is TGTGCCAGTAGTATCGCCGGGACAGGCGTCTACAATGAGCAGTTCTTC.

The rearrangement links TRBV15 to TRBJ1-2; D unresolved. This CDR3 has 15 amino acids. Germline CDR1 reads LNHNV; CDR2 reads YYDKDF (reference sequence). V was pared by 0 bases and J by 2 bases, with 10 bases between. As DNA, the CDR3 is TGTGCCACCAGCAGAGATCTTGGAGGGAACTATGGCTACACCTTC. Amino acid sequence: CATSRDLGGNYGYTF.

V usage is TRBV27 and J usage is TRBJ2-1, with TRBD2 matching over 9 bases. Germline lookup yields CDR1 MNHEY and CDR2 SMNVEV (reference sequence). The CDR3 is made up of 16 amino acids. The junction had 14 bases not matched to a gene; V was cut back by 6 bases and J by 8 bases. CDR3 residues: CASSRLLIAGDHEQFF. The DNA of the CDR3 is TGTGCCAGCAGCCGATTACTGATAGCGGGGGACCATGAGCAGTTCTTC.

The J gene is TRBJ2-3, the V gene TRBV11-1, with D tentatively TRBD2 (6 bases). CDR1 and CDR2 (germline): SGHAT, FQDESV (reference sequence). The CDR3 contains 13 residues. Trimming took 6 bases from V and 5 from J, leaving 12 bases between them. CDR3: CASSRDSQDTQYF. The DNA of the CDR3 is TGTGCCAGCAGTCGGGACTCCCAAGATACGCAGTATTTT. Together with reference TRBV11-1 and TRBJ2-3, the CDR3 gives the full variable domain: EAEVAQSPRYKITEKSQAVAFWCDPISGHATLYWYRQILGQGPELLVQFQDESVVDDSQLPKDRFSAERLKGVDSTLKIQPAELGDSAMYLCASSRDSQDTQYFGPGTRLTVL.

The chain carries TRBV18 and TRBJ1-1, with 8 bases that match TRBD1. CDR3 length: 15 amino acids. J lost 5 bases, V lost 3 bases, and 8 bases had no gene match. CDR1 and CDR2 (germline): KGHSH, LQKENI. The CDR3 region has the DNA TGTGCCAGCTCACCCCAGCAGGGGGCCAGGACTGAAGCTTTCTTT. Protein: CASSPQQGARTEAFF.

In this sample, this clone turned up once. In DNA, the CDR3 is TGTGCCAGCAGCGTCCGAGGTGAAAAACTGTTTTTT. It yields the protein CASSVRGEKLFF. The chain has TRBV9 and TRBJ1-4; D call uncertain. The germline V and J ends were trimmed by 2 bases and 7 bases, with 6 bases remaining between them. CDR1 is SGDLS and CDR2 is YYNGEE in the germline V gene. There are 12 residues in the CDR3.

The chain couples TRBV4-1 to TRBJ1-1; TRBD1 aligns across 8 bases. Germline lookup yields CDR1 MGHRA and CDR2 YSYEKL. Trimming at V came to 3 bases and at J to 0 bases, leaving 12 bases not matched to a gene. The CDR3 is made up of 18 amino acids. The CDR3 reads CASSHDGQGSLVNTEAFF. The DNA for the CDR3 is TGCGCCAGCAGCCACGATGGACAGGGTAGCCTTGTGAACACTGAAGCTTTCTTT.

CDR3 coding DNA: TGTGCCAGCAGCTTGCCCCGGGAGGGCGTAAATGAGCAGTTCTTC. This gives the protein CASSLPREGVNEQFF. J is TRBJ2-1 and V is TRBV5-6, with TRBD2 matching 8 bases. V lost 1 base to trimming and J lost 7 bases; unmatched junction nucleotides: 7. This CDR3 is 15 amino acids long. Germline values: CDR1 SGHDT, CDR2 YYEEEE.

J is TRBJ2-5 and V is TRBV7-9, with TRBD1 matching over 8 bases. Per the germline V gene, CDR1 is SEHNR and CDR2 is FQNEAQ (reference sequence). After removal of 2 bases from V and 3 bases from J, the junction contained 8 bases not matched to a gene. This CDR3 contains 16 residues. CDR3 sequence: CASSLRGQGAKETQYF. CDR3 in DNA: TGTGCCAGCAGCTTAAGGGGCCAGGGGGCTAAAGAGACCCAGTACTTC.

This rearrangement joins TRBV3-1 (or the pseudogene TRBV3-2) to TRBJ2-3; 7 nucleotides align to TRBD1. The length of the CDR3 is 12 residues. Germline loops: CDR1 LGHDT, CDR2 YNNKEL (reference sequence). With 4 bases clipped from V and 12 bases from J, the junction kept 7 bases outside the gene matches. In DNA form, the CDR3 reads TGTGCCAGCAGCCTTGGACAGGACCCTCAGTATTTT. This translates into CASSLGQDPQYF.

This chain uses TRBV30 with TRBJ2-2; 11 nucleotides line up with TRBD1. The V and J ends lost 3 bases and 6 bases, in that order; junction bases with no gene match: 6. The germline gives CDR1 GTSNPN, CDR2 SVGIG (reference sequence). The CDR3 consists of 15 residues. In DNA form, the CDR3 reads TGTGCCTGGAGCGCCGGGACAGGGGGGTCCGGGGAGCTGTTTTTT. Its translation: CAWSAGTGGSGELFF.

This rearrangement joins TRBV10-3 to TRBJ1-5; possible D gene TRBD1, 5 bases. Trimming left V 4 bases short and J 8 bases short, with 15 bases between. The CDR3 has 14 amino acids. The V gene's germline CDR1 is ENHRY and CDR2 SYGVKD. The CDR3 bases are TGTGCCATCAGTGCGCTCGAAACAGGAGAGCCCCAGCATTTT. It yields the protein CAISALETGEPQHF.

The rearrangement links TRBV3-1 (or the pseudogene TRBV3-2) to TRBJ2-5; 7 bases map to TRBD2. CDR3 length: 15 amino acids. Germline lookup yields CDR1 LGHDT and CDR2 YNNKEL (reference sequence). Unmatched junction bases numbered 9, after V lost 3 bases and J lost 5 bases. The CDR3 region is CASSQPGGGKETQYF. The CDR3 DNA reads TGTGCCAGCAGCCAGCCCGGGGGAGGGAAGGAGACCCAGTACTTC.

The V call is TRBV6-5, the J call TRBJ1-3, with unresolved D. The length of the CDR3 is 15 residues. With 0 bases removed from V and 5 bases from J, the gap between germline ends came to 11 bases. From germline, CDR1 is MNHEY and CDR2 SVGAGI. CDR3 nucleotide sequence: TGTGCCAGCAGTTACTCGGGGAGCGGCCGAAACACCATATATTTT. This codes for CASSYSGSGRNTIYF.

This rearrangement joins TRBV28 to TRBJ2-5, with 7 bases matching TRBD1. Germline V gives CDR1 MDHEN, CDR2 SYDVKM. After removal of 5 bases from V and 4 bases from J, the junction contained 13 bases not matched to a gene. The CDR3 is 16 residues long. CDR3: CASSHRARQGRETQYF. The CDR3 DNA sequence: TGTGCCAGCAGTCATCGGGCGCGACAGGGACGAGAGACCCAGTACTTC. The full variable domain, its missing parts supplied by reference TRBV28 and TRBJ2-5, is DVKVTQSSRYLVKRTGEKVFLECVQDMDHENMFWYRQDPGLGLRLIYFSYDVKMKEKGDIPEGYSVSREKKERFSLILESASTNQTSMYLCASSHRARQGRETQYFGPGTRLLVL.

This chain joins TRBV12-2 and TRBJ2-1; TRBD2, the table's D call, was not compared with the DNA. TRBV12-2 is annotated as a pseudogene. The CDR3 loop spans 17 amino acids. CDR3 region: CASRLGTSGRSYNEQFF. CDR3 in DNA: TGTGCAAGTCGCTTAGGGACTAGCGGGAGATCCTACAATGAGCAGTTCTTC.

The chain employs TRBV19 and TRBJ2-1; D is unresolved. Looked up from germline, CDR1 is LNHDA and CDR2 is SQIVND (reference sequence). This CDR3 has 12 residues. The germline V and J ends were trimmed by 7 bases and 9 bases, with 13 bases remaining between them. CDR3 amino acids: CASTYLHGEQFF. The DNA for the CDR3 is TGTGCCAGTACCTATCTTCATGGTGAGCAGTTCTTC.

V usage is TRBV7-3 and J usage is TRBJ2-1, with 7 bases that match TRBD2. V was pared by 2 bases and J by 5 bases, with 0 bases of the junction left unmatched. CDR1 and CDR2 (germline): SGHTA, FQGTGA. This CDR3 region has 13 residues. The CDR3 coding sequence is TGTGCCAGCAGCTTACTAGCGGACAATGAGCAGTTCTTC. Protein sequence: CASSLLADNEQFF.

This clone was detected only a few times. The chain joins TRBV18 to TRBJ1-2; 9 bases align to TRBD1. Looked up from germline, CDR1 is KGHSH and CDR2 is LQKENI. The V gene end was trimmed by 3 bases and the J gene end by 7 bases; junction bases not matched to a gene: 6. CDR3 size: 14 residues. In DNA, the CDR3 is TGTGCCAGCTCACCTGGGACAGGGCGGTCTGGCTACACCTTC. Protein sequence: CASSPGTGRSGYTF.

The chain has TRBV5-1 and TRBJ2-1; TRBD2 matches at 13 bases. With 2 bases clipped from V and 8 bases from J, the junction kept 1 base outside the gene matches. Germline-derived CDR1 and CDR2 are SGHRS and YFSETQ. The CDR3 is 14 residues long. As DNA, the CDR3 is TGCGCCAGCAGCTTCACTAGCGGGAGGGATGAGCAGTTCTTC. It yields the protein CASSFTSGRDEQFF.

The rearrangement joins TRBV5-1 to TRBJ2-3; 11 nucleotides agree with TRBD1. This CDR3 is built from 16 residues. The germline CDR1 and CDR2 sequences are SGHRS and YFSETQ. V gave up 2 bases and J gave up 5 bases; unmatched junction bases: 7. The CDR3 nucleotides read TGCGCCAGCAGCTTCCTTTGGACAGGGGGCAGAGATACGCAGTATTTT. It yields the protein CASSFLWTGGRDTQYF.